The clone carrying this T cell receptor beta chain was recorded at least ten times. Its antigen is still unknown. This CDR3 has 16 residues. CDR1 MDHEN and CDR2 SYDVKM come from the germline V gene. V was shortened by 6 bases and J by 0 bases, with 15 bases between the two germline ends. This sample is part of a study of read filtering for tumor transcriptome and immune sequencing. Study-wide background: Per sample, TCR-region reads ranged about 3.5 to 11 million by IR-seq, roughly 85 to 1,300 by RNA-seq.

Notes on the study in general: In IR-seq, single-read clonotypes were roughly 80% of clonotypes but 3% to 3.5% of reads. Dropping single-read clonotypes raised IR-seq and RNA-seq shared-clonotype correlation.

Bone marrow was sampled from every patient at the time of active disease. The library was built from about 400 ng RNA with molecular barcoded adaptors for alpha/delta and beta/gamma chains. MiXCR, applied by TCRdb to the reads, yields one record per CDR3 protein. The sample holds roughly 93,000 distinct CDR3 sequences, 20% to 25% seen once. The sequence was collected from a donor at least 40 years old with multiple myeloma. Sequenced material: a population of CD138-negative cells sorted from bone marrow. The V call is TRBV28, the J call TRBJ1-5, with a possible D match to TRBD1 (6 bases). CDR3 nucleotides: TGTGCCAGCAGCCTTCCAGGGGTAGGTAGCAATCAGCCCCAGCATTTT. Translated, it gives CASSLPGVGSNQPQHF.